This T cell receptor (beta chain) was found in a study of early T cells in non-severe SARS-CoV-2 infection. The overall study: The input, bulk RNA from unsorted whole blood, was sequenced, and chains were unpaired. Findings of the study overall: Sequences matched to VDJdb favored anti-spike CD8 responses, while private and CD4 specificities were missed.

A few counts support this clonotype. Antigen: not known. CDR3 length: 13 residues. The trim removed 3 bases at V and 4 bases at J, leaving 1 base unmatched. The germline CDR1 and CDR2 sequences are LNHNV and YYDKDF (reference sequence). Individually, cDNA molecules had unique molecular identifiers attached to them. In TCRdb, the 5' RACE reads were re-called with MiXCR into one record per CDR3 protein. This table holds 45,000 to 75,000 distinct CDR3 sequences, approximately 5.6% found once. The chain has TRBV15 and TRBJ1-1; the match to TRBD1 covers 8 bases. The TCR originated in an adult who was a healthcare worker with PCR-confirmed SARS-CoV-2 infection or an uninfected control (not recorded which). The material sequenced was whole blood. The CDR3 sequence is CATSRDRATEAFF. The CDR3 region has the DNA TGTGCCACCAGCAGGGACAGGGCCACTGAAGCTTTCTTT.